Below, one TCR beta chain is given with its context. This record comes from a study of blood T cell repertoires in COVID-19. The assay was immunoSEQ multiplex PCR, and TCRdb's table has in-frame clones only and misses some. Here the sample spans 200,000 to 300,000 clones, about nine tenths being singletons. From germline, CDR1 is LGHDT and CDR2 YNNKEL (reference sequence). This CDR3 spans 14 amino acids. Trimming took 5 bases from V and 1 from J, leaving 11 bases between them. The sequence was collected from a woman aged 40 to 50 who had recovered from COVID-19. The genes are TRBV3-1 (or the pseudogene TRBV3-2) and TRBJ2-5; a weak D match, TRBD2 (6 bases). Input material: peripheral blood. CDR3 nucleotides: TGTGCCAGCAGCTCCCGGGGGACCCAAGAGACCCAGTACTTC. This codes for CASSSRGTQETQYF.